This T cell receptor (beta chain) is drawn from a study of CD8 T cells in Susac syndrome (dated by TCRdb to between 2018 and 2020). Some background on the complete study: The study used repertoire sequencing to test whether antigen drove CD8+ T cell activation and differentiation in Susac syndrome. Results the study describes overall, beyond this receptor: The number of individuals in the TCR sequencing and HLA analysis was acknowledged as relatively small.

A word on this clonotype: The specificity of this receptor is unknown. Base qualities are not at hand, and no much larger clone is one base apart.

A distance of 7 bases separates the germline ends of V and J, which lose 1 base and 5 bases respectively. The CDR3 runs 13 amino acids, cysteine and phenylalanine included. Only the CDR3 part of the read is kept: 39 bases, read in frame from the first base. Sequences LGHDT (CDR1) and YNNKEL (CDR2) are obtained from the germline V gene (reference sequence). High-throughput TCR beta sequencing profiled peripheral blood CD8+ and CD4+ T cells from healthy donors, Susac syndrome patients and multiple sclerosis patients. Healthy donors were age- and sex-matched controls. Bulk CD8+ and CD4+ T cells were purified magnetically by negative isolation, whereas CD8+ TEMRA cells were enriched by FACS. Blood was drawn into EDTA tubes, processed within 24 hours, and PBMCs were isolated by density gradient centrifugation. PBMCs intended for TCR sequencing were cryopreserved in liquid nitrogen and thawed later in a water bath at 37 degrees C. The sorted or isolated CD4+, CD8+ and CD8+ TEMRA cells had a purity of 90% or higher.

RNA was extracted using the RNeasy kit, and about 0.45 to 1 microgram was reverse transcribed with random hexamers. TCR beta CDR3 regions were amplified with the immunoSEQ multiplex PCR assay covering 54 Vbeta and 13 Jbeta segments. Bias from PCR amplification was corrected by using a synthetic template baseline for primer optimization and for computational correction. Concerning the study's data processing: Only productive sequences were kept, with reads annotated to V, D and J genes according to IMGT and analyzed in immunoSEQ Analyzer. To calculate clonality, Shannon entropy was normalized by log2 of the number of productive unique sequences and then subtracted from one. For each patient and control, public and private clones were evaluated among the 100 most prevalent clones. Susac-specific clones were defined as absent from healthy and MS cohorts, around 1,000 published viral clones and other ImmuneACCESS disease sequences. The raw public reads went through TCRdb reprocessing: fastp at Q25, MiXCR clone calling, in-frame beta chains kept. Identical CDR3 proteins give one entry, which carries the most common genes and DNA. Clone size and V and J calls follow TCRdb, not the original study. The sample table records roughly 200,000 distinct CDR3 sequences; around 96% of these occur just once. The biggest ten clones account for more than 0.1% of the sample.

The clonotype was recovered from a human donor in good health. The chain is assembled from TRBV3-1 and TRBJ2-3; the D gene is perhaps TRBD2, on 5 matching bases. The sample comprised CD4+ T cells from PBMCs. The DNA sequence reads TGTGCCAGCAGCCAAGTCGGGGTAGATACGCAGTATTTT. Its protein is CASSQVGVDTQYF.